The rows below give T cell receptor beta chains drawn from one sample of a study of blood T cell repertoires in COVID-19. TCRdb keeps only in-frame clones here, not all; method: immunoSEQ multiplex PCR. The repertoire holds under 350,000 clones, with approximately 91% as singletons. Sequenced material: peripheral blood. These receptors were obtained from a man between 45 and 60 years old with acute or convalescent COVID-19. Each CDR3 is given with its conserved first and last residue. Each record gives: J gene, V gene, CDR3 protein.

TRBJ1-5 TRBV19 CASSPRPSRGQPQHF
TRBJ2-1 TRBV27 CASKRRLAGDSYNEQFF
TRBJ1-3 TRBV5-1 CASSFRQDSGNTIYF
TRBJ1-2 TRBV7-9 CAGTEEGNYGYTF
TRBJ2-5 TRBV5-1 CASSSVGTGEETQYF
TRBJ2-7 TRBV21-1 CASPIPRQGDHEQYF
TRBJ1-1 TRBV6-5 CASSTELQVFF
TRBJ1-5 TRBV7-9 CASSLGVGRGLGNQPQHF
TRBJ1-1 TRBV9 CASSAGQMNTEAFF
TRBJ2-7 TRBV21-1 CASSKVESGAYEQYF
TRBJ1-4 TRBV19 CASSPSGLNNEKLFF
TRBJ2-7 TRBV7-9 CASSLDPRQVSYEQYF
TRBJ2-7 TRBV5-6 CASSLENSQTYYEQYF
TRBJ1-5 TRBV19 CASRADRFSQPQHF
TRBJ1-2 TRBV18 CASSEGQAQGDYGYTF
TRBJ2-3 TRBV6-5 CASVRLAPRGDTQYF
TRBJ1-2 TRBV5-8 CASSTPFDRSYGYTF